The sequence of this T cell receptor (beta chain) was determined in a study of CD8 T cells in ankylosing spondylitis. Details on this clonotype: Its antigen is not identified.

Study conclusions and caveats: Within ankylosing spondylitis blood, a TCR beta motif made up of eight highly homologous variants appeared to be characteristic.

The V gene lost 0 bases and the J gene lost 2 bases, with 20 bases spanning the gap. CDR1 is WNHNN, CDR2 SYGVQD, per germline (reference sequence). The CDR3 length is 19 residues. TCRdb re-called the 5' RACE reads with MiXCR, one entry per CDR3 protein. The sample lists 150,000 to 200,000 distinct CDR3 sequences; about 20% were seen once. This receptor was obtained from a male donor under 35 with ankylosing spondylitis or in good health (not recorded which). V is TRBV10-1 and J is TRBJ2-1; TRBD2 might be the D (7 bases). Sequencing used blood, either unsorted or a sorted T cell fraction (not recorded which). CDR3 residues: CASSESFGGGGPTYNEQFF. The CDR3 region has the DNA TGCGCCAGCAGTGAGTCGTTTGGAGGGGGGGGACCGACCTACAATGAGCAGTTCTTC.